This T cell receptor (beta chain) was retrieved from a study of cytomegalovirus exposure and HLA in healthy donors. Study-wide points: Reportedly, diagnosis of cytomegalovirus status by the classifier showed high specificity and sensitivity. Association of around 17,000 TCR beta sequences with HLA alleles was found at 0.05 false discovery rate in a later analysis.

V was trimmed by 6 bases and J by 5 bases, leaving 16 bases between them. CDR1 is MNHEY, CDR2 SVGAGI, per germline. This CDR3 has 14 residues. Points on this clone: Its antigen is currently unknown.

Primers for the PCR totalled 60 Vbeta and 13 Jbeta. Generated by immunoSEQ multiplex PCR, the TCRdb table keeps only in-frame clones and is missing some. Its table records around 130,000 clones. This chain uses TRBV6-5 with TRBJ2-5, with D perhaps matching TRBD1 (5 bases). The source of this sequence is a woman aged 55-75 years in good health and CMV-seronegative. The sample consisted of PBMCs. This CDR3 is CASSPVRGWETQYF. DNA for the CDR3: TGTGCCAGCAGCCCCGTAAGGGGTTGGGAGACCCAGTACTTC.